The 16 T cell receptor beta chains listed next were all sequenced from one sample in a study of OX40 agonist ivuxolimab in advanced cancers. Receptor libraries were prepared by the immunoSEQ multiplex PCR assay. TCRdb limited this immuneACCESS table to in-frame rearrangements with V and J called. A share of clones is missing; checked studies link under half to unresolved V genes, and the rest is unexplained. Across this sample there are approximately 54,000 clones, with roughly 90% seen only once. The top ten clones comprise 3.6% of the sample. This specimen consisted of CD4+ or CD8+ T cells sorted from blood, obtained in a trial of the OX40 agonist ivuxolimab. The receptors stem from an adult with an advanced solid tumor such as melanoma, head and neck, liver or kidney cancer.

The chain is built from TRBV19 and TRBJ2-1, with 7 positions matching TRBD2. V dropped 5 bases and J dropped 2; count of bases not matched to a gene: 12. The CDR3 runs 17 residues. The germline V gene encodes CDR1 LNHDA and CDR2 SQIVND (reference sequence). This CDR3 reads CASSPARGTITYNEQFF. The CDR3 bases are TGTGCCAGTAGTCCCGCGCGGGGGACGATTACCTACAATGAGCAGTTCTTC.

This rearrangement joins TRBV19 to TRBJ2-5, with 13 bases matching TRBD2. CDR1 and CDR2 (germline): LNHDA, SQIVND (reference sequence). There are 16 residues in the CDR3. Trimming cost V 4 bases and J 2 bases; bases outside gene matches: 4. CDR3 sequence: CASSRGLAGNQETQYF. The CDR3 nucleotides read TGTGCCAGTAGTAGGGGACTAGCGGGGAATCAAGAGACCCAGTACTTC.

The chain recombines TRBV14 with TRBJ2-2, with a possible D match to TRBD2 (5 bases). CDR3 length equals 16 residues. The germline V gene encodes CDR1 SGHDN and CDR2 FVKESK. V lost 3 bases and J lost 5, with 16 bases in between. CDR3 bases: TGTGCCAGCAGCCATTTTACTAGTTATACTACCGGGGAGCTGTTTTTT. Its protein is CASSHFTSYTTGELFF.

The chain uses TRBV5-4 and TRBJ2-1; 9 bases fit TRBD2. Germline V gene data show CDR1 as SGHNT and CDR2 as YYREEE (reference sequence). The CDR3 sequence is 15 residues long. Germline trimming cut 4 bases from V and 7 bases from J; bases unmatched to any gene: 9. CDR3 bases: TGTGCCAGCAGCCGGGCGGGAGGGCCCGGGAATGAGCAGTTCTTC. This encodes CASSRAGGPGNEQFF.

The sample holds one count of this clone. The V call is TRBV6-1, the J call TRBJ2-1; TRBD1 matches at 7 bases. The CDR3 totals 15 residues. V trimming: 7 bases; J trimming: 1 base; junction bases outside the gene matches: 7. Looked up from germline, CDR1 is MNHNS and CDR2 is SASEGT. The CDR3 protein is CASTHTGASYNEQFF. The CDR3 nucleotides are TGTGCCAGCACCCACACAGGGGCGTCCTACAATGAGCAGTTCTTC.

The chain has TRBV27 and TRBJ2-7; TRBD1 is a possible D gene (5 bases). Germline assignment: CDR1 MNHEY and CDR2 SMNVEV (reference sequence). Trimming removed 2 bases from V and 2 bases from J, with 10 bases in between. CDR3 length equals 14 residues. The CDR3, as DNA: TGTGCCAGCAGTTTAGTGTCAGGGACCTACGAGCAGTACTTC. Translated, it gives CASSLVSGTYEQYF.

The chain carries TRBV28 and TRBJ1-2; D remains unclear. The length of the CDR3 is 17 residues. Trimming took 6 bases from V and 0 from J, leaving 20 bases between them. Germline assignment: CDR1 MDHEN and CDR2 SYDVKM. The DNA of the CDR3 is TGTGCCAGCAGCGAATTGGGCAGTCGGCACACTAACTATGGCTACACCTTC. Translated: CASSELGSRHTNYGYTF.

This clone was counted only a few times. The genes are TRBV28 and TRBJ2-2; 10 bases align to TRBD1. V dropped 4 bases and J dropped 2; count of bases not matched to a gene: 1. The CDR3 loop spans 15 amino acids. Germline assignment: CDR1 MDHEN and CDR2 SYDVKM. The CDR3 region has the DNA TGTGCCAGCAGTTGGGACAGGGGTAACACCGGGGAGCTGTTTTTT. As protein: CASSWDRGNTGELFF. The complete variable domain, with remaining parts taken from reference TRBV28 and TRBJ2-2, reads DVKVTQSSRYLVKRTGEKVFLECVQDMDHENMFWYRQDPGLGLRLIYFSYDVKMKEKGDIPEGYSVSREKKERFSLILESASTNQTSMYLCASSWDRGNTGELFFGEGSRLTVL.

The rearrangement links TRBV19 to TRBJ2-6, with 9 bases that match TRBD1. The V and J ends lost 3 bases and 0 bases, in that order; junction bases with no gene match: 6. There are 18 residues in the CDR3. Per germline, CDR1 LNHDA and CDR2 SQIVND (reference sequence). The chain's CDR3 is CASSILGQGVSGANVLTF. CDR3 DNA: TGTGCCAGTAGTATCTTGGGACAGGGAGTCTCTGGGGCCAACGTCCTGACTTTC.

The rearrangement links TRBV2 to TRBJ2-7, with a tentative D call TRBD1 (5 bases). This CDR3 is 17 amino acids long. From germline, CDR1 is SNHLY and CDR2 FYNNEI. Trimming took off 2 bases at V and 2 bases at J, with 19 bases between the two ends. The CDR3 bases are TGTGCCAGCAGTGAAAGGGGCCCTACAAGTTATGCCTACGAGCAGTACTTC. Its translation is CASSERGPTSYAYEQYF.

V and J are TRBV30 and TRBJ2-6; 8 bases are shared with TRBD2. Germline values: CDR1 GTSNPN, CDR2 SVGIG (reference sequence). Trimming took 0 bases from V and 0 from J; bases not matched to a gene: 10. This CDR3 is 19 amino acids long. CDR3 DNA: TGTGCCTGGAGTGTGGGGGGGCTAGCGGGTTTCTCTGGGGCCAACGTCCTGACTTTC. This gives the protein CAWSVGGLAGFSGANVLTF.

The rearrangement uses TRBV5-4 and TRBJ2-2, with a weak D call TRBD1 (6 bases). The V end lost 5 bases, the J end lost 1 base, and 12 bases lay between the germline ends. The V gene's germline CDR1 is SGHNT and CDR2 YYREEE (reference sequence). The CDR3 is 15 amino acids. CDR3 amino acids: CASRARQENTGELFF. In DNA, the CDR3 is TGTGCCAGCAGAGCGAGACAGGAGAACACCGGGGAGCTGTTTTTT.

J is TRBJ2-1 and V is TRBV5-4; D not resolved. This CDR3 is 15 amino acids long. The germline V and J ends were trimmed by 0 bases and 3 bases, with 10 bases remaining between them. CDR1 and CDR2 from the germline V gene are SGHNT and YYREEE (reference sequence). CDR3 nucleotide sequence: TGTGCCAGCAGCTTGGATGGTCCTGGCTACAATGAGCAGTTCTTC. Translation: CASSLDGPGYNEQFF.

The chain joins TRBV6-6 to TRBJ1-3; 7 nucleotides line up with TRBD1. The CDR3 has 15 residues. Germline trimming cut 7 bases from V and 1 base from J; bases unmatched to any gene: 7. Germline CDR1 reads MNHNY; CDR2 reads SVGAGI (reference sequence). CDR3 residues: CASNQDRLSGNTIYF. As DNA, the CDR3 is TGTGCCAGCAATCAGGACAGGCTTTCTGGAAACACCATATATTTT.

This chain uses TRBV7-9 with TRBJ1-2; D may be TRBD1 (6 bases). Trimming removed 3 bases at V and 4 bases at J, with 12 bases between. CDR1 SEHNR and CDR2 FQNEAQ come from the germline V gene (reference sequence). The CDR3 totals 14 residues. CDR3 coding DNA: TGTGCCAGCAGCTTCAGGGGCGCTGGCTATGGCTACACCTTC. Translating gives CASSFRGAGYGYTF.

The chain has TRBV29-1 and TRBJ2-3; 8 nucleotides match TRBD2. In germline, CDR1 is SQVTM, CDR2 ANQGSEA. There are 18 residues in the CDR3. Unmatched junction bases numbered 20, after V lost 6 bases and J lost 3 bases. CDR3 amino acids: CSVRGAGSGTTSTDTQYF. The CDR3 nucleotides are TGCAGCGTCCGAGGAGCTGGTAGCGGGACTACCAGTACAGATACGCAGTATTTT.